The TCR beta chain under discussion was sequenced for a study of blood T cell repertoires in COVID-19. Data came from immunoSEQ multiplex PCR; TCRdb stores just in-frame clones and leaves some out. Of some 160,000 clones detected, about 77% appear once; the ten largest clones hold around 13%. CDR3 length equals 17 residues. Per germline, CDR1 SGHTS and CDR2 YDEGEE. J was trimmed by 6 bases and V by 3 bases; bases with no gene match: 17. The chain links TRBV5-8 to TRBJ2-7, with TRBD1 matching over 8 bases. The TCR sequence derives from a woman of 80 years or more with acute or convalescent COVID-19. Material for sequencing was peripheral blood. CDR3: CASSSFPATGGRSEQYF. In DNA, the CDR3 is TGTGCCAGCAGCTCCTTCCCAGCTACAGGGGGACGCAGCGAGCAGTACTTC.